These T cell receptor beta chains were read from a single sample in a study of neurological immune-mediated disorders. One entry per CDR3 protein results from TCRdb running MiXCR on the 5' RACE reads. The sample includes about 55,000 distinct CDR3 sequences, about 4.2% of them seen just once. The material sequenced was CD4+ T cells from blood. Every receptor here comes from a woman aged 40 to 50 with multiple sclerosis. Both conserved end residues are part of each CDR3. Fields, in order: V gene, D gene, J gene, clone size, CDR3 protein, CDR3 DNA. A D gene is named only where the DNA matches it firmly. Only some rows state a clone size, as once, few, many or a class for expanded clones.

TRBV29-1	TRBD1	TRBJ1-2	.	CSVEDQGVYGYTF	TGCAGCGTTGAAGACCAGGGGGTCTATGGCTACACCTTC
TRBV12-3/TRBV12-4	.	TRBJ2-2	many	CASSPVARELFF	TGTGCCAGCAGCCCGGTCGCGCGGGAGCTGTTTTTT
TRBV10-3	.	TRBJ2-4	many	CAISGGGTAKNIQYF	TGTGCCATCAGTGGAGGGGGAACAGCCAAAAACATTCAGTACTTC
TRBV20-1	.	TRBJ2-7	.	CSARRDNGGTYEQYF	TGCAGTGCTAGGAGGGACAACGGGGGAACGTACGAGCAGTACTTC
TRBV5-1	TRBD2	TRBJ2-3	many	CASSLREVPADTQYF	TGCGCCAGCAGCCTCCGGGAGGTCCCCGCAGATACGCAGTATTTT
TRBV3-1	TRBD1	TRBJ1-1	many	CASSQGSGTAEAFF	TGTGCCAGCAGCCAAGGCTCTGGGACAGCTGAAGCTTTCTTT
TRBV29-1	.	TRBJ1-2	many	CSVRGRGGGYTF	TGCAGCGTCCGGGGGCGGGGTGGGGGCTACACCTTC
TRBV4-1	.	TRBJ1-4	many	CASSQDPGGGNEKLFF	TGCGCCAGCAGCCAAGATCCCGGGGGCGGTAATGAAAAACTGTTTTTT
TRBV6-5	.	TRBJ2-3	many	CASSYGKWGSTSTDTQYF	TGTGCCAGCAGTTACGGAAAATGGGGCTCTACTAGCACAGATACGCAGTATTTT
TRBV29-1	TRBD1	TRBJ2-1	many	CSVSPGQAYNEQFF	TGCAGCGTTTCACCGGGACAGGCCTACAATGAGCAGTTCTTC
TRBV3-1	.	TRBJ2-1	many	CASSQVGTHEQFF	TGTGCCAGCAGCCAAGTGGGGACCCATGAGCAGTTCTTC
TRBV20-1	.	TRBJ2-3	many	CSARVARGGTDTQYF	TGCAGTGCTAGAGTTGCGAGGGGAGGTACAGATACGCAGTATTTT
TRBV29-1	.	TRBJ1-1	many	CSVEEAVDTEAFF	TGCAGCGTTGAAGAAGCGGTGGACACTGAAGCTTTCTTT
TRBV10-3	.	TRBJ2-2	many	CATLSRSVNTGELFF	TGTGCCACCTTGAGTCGGTCGGTCAACACCGGGGAGCTGTTTTTT
TRBV5-1	.	TRBJ2-4	many	CASSRRGRARPIQYF	TGCGCCAGCAGCCGCCGGGGTCGCGCGCGGCCGATTCAGTACTTC
TRBV27	.	TRBJ2-3	many	CASSFSLSDTQYF	TGTGCCAGCAGTTTTTCCTTATCGGATACGCAGTATTTT
TRBV7-2	.	TRBJ2-3	many	CASSFSVADTQYF	TGTGCCAGCAGCTTTTCAGTAGCAGATACGCAGTATTTT
TRBV19	.	TRBJ2-1	many	CASRRTHIYDEQFF	TGTGCCAGTAGGAGGACACACATATACGATGAGCAGTTCTTC
TRBV14	.	TRBJ2-7	many	CASSLSLDSEQYF	TGTGCCAGCAGCCTCTCCCTTGATAGCGAGCAGTACTTC
TRBV2	.	TRBJ2-5	many	CASSERPGHVETQYF	TGTGCCAGCAGTGAAAGACCTGGACACGTTGAGACCCAGTACTTC
TRBV12-3/TRBV12-4	.	TRBJ1-2	many	CASSSRRYSFYGYTF	TGTGCCAGCAGCTCTCGGAGGTATAGTTTCTATGGCTACACCTTC
TRBV5-1	TRBD1	TRBJ2-7	many	CASSPRGDRTYEQYF	TGCGCCAGCAGCCCGAGGGGGGACAGGACATACGAGCAGTACTTC
TRBV2	TRBD1	TRBJ1-2	.	CASTGGANYGYTF	TGTGCCAGCACAGGGGGGGCTAACTATGGCTACACCTTC
TRBV27	.	TRBJ1-5	many	CASSLNGSNQPQHF	TGTGCCAGCAGTCTTAACGGTAGCAATCAGCCCCAGCATTTT
TRBV7-2	.	TRBJ1-6	many	CASRVQGVDNSPLHF	TGTGCCAGCAGGGTACAGGGTGTCGATAATTCACCCCTCCACTTT
TRBV9	TRBD1	TRBJ2-5	many	CASSVRQGETQYF	TGTGCCAGCAGCGTAAGACAGGGGGAGACCCAGTACTTC
TRBV20-1	.	TRBJ1-2	many	CSKGTVGRNYGYTF	TGCAGTAAAGGAACGGTGGGACGGAACTATGGCTACACCTTC
TRBV6-2/TRBV6-3	.	TRBJ1-3	many	CASRNRRTGNTIYF	TGTGCCAGCAGGAACAGGAGGACTGGAAACACCATATATTTT
TRBV20-1	.	TRBJ1-6	many	CSARTGGPLHF	TGCAGTGCTAGAACTGGGGGGCCCCTCCACTTT
TRBV5-1	TRBD1	TRBJ2-7	many	CASSLSRTGGTYEQYF	TGCGCCAGCAGCCTCTCTCGGACAGGGGGGACCTACGAGCAGTACTTC
TRBV5-1	TRBD1	TRBJ2-2	many	CASSLFQGQGRTGELFF	TGCGCCAGCAGCCTATTCCAAGGACAGGGTCGGACCGGGGAGCTGTTTTTT
TRBV20-1	.	TRBJ2-1	many	CSARNPASASNEQFF	TGCAGTGCTAGGAATCCGGCTAGCGCAAGCAATGAGCAGTTCTTC
TRBV4-1	TRBD2	TRBJ2-7	many	CASSQSGALTYEQYF	TGCGCCAGCAGCCAGAGCGGGGCCCTAACCTACGAGCAGTACTTC
TRBV5-1	.	TRBJ2-7	many	CASSLEFGGVYEQYF	TGCGCCAGCAGCTTGGAGTTCGGAGGGGTCTACGAGCAGTACTTC
TRBV2	.	TRBJ1-1	many	CASSEAGQGAFF	TGTGCCAGCAGTGAAGCGGGTCAGGGAGCTTTCTTT
TRBV4-1	.	TRBJ1-4	many	CASSHGGRLRNEKLFF	TGCGCCAGCAGCCATGGGGGCCGGTTGAGGAATGAAAAACTGTTTTTT
TRBV29-1	TRBD2	TRBJ2-7	many	CSVELRGATYEQYF	TGCAGCGTTGAATTGCGGGGGGCAACCTACGAGCAGTACTTC
TRBV14	.	TRBJ2-2	many	CASSLRQSGPYTGELFF	TGTGCCAGCAGCTTACGTCAATCGGGACCCTACACCGGGGAGCTGTTTTTT
TRBV5-1	.	TRBJ1-3	many	CASSLGPGEASTIYF	TGCGCCAGCAGCTTGGGTCCCGGGGAAGCCAGCACCATATATTTT
TRBV5-5	TRBD1	TRBJ2-1	.	CASSSRTGVNEQFF	TGTGCCAGCAGCTCAAGGACAGGGGTGAATGAGCAGTTCTTC
TRBV20-1	.	TRBJ1-4	many	CSARGGTRNEKLFF	TGCAGTGCTAGAGGGGGCACGAGAAATGAAAAACTGTTTTTT
TRBV27	.	TRBJ2-7	many	CASSWTESSYEQYF	TGTGCCAGCAGTTGGACGGAAAGCTCCTACGAGCAGTACTTC
TRBV9	.	TRBJ2-5	many	CASSVEQWQETQYF	TGTGCCAGCAGCGTAGAACAGTGGCAAGAGACCCAGTACTTC
TRBV5-1	TRBD1	TRBJ1-5	many	CASSLDGTGGNQPQHF	TGCGCCAGCAGCTTGGACGGGACAGGGGGGAATCAGCCCCAGCATTTT
TRBV5-1	TRBD1	TRBJ1-1	many	CASSGGQLYGEAFF	TGCGCCAGCAGCGGGGGACAGTTATACGGTGAAGCTTTCTTT
TRBV24-1	TRBD2	TRBJ2-1	many	CATSDESGGLGGEQFF	TGTGCCACCAGTGACGAGAGCGGGGGGCTGGGGGGTGAGCAGTTCTTC
TRBV5-1	.	TRBJ2-7	many	CASSLGSVTYEQYF	TGCGCCAGCAGCTTGGGCTCAGTAACCTACGAGCAGTACTTC